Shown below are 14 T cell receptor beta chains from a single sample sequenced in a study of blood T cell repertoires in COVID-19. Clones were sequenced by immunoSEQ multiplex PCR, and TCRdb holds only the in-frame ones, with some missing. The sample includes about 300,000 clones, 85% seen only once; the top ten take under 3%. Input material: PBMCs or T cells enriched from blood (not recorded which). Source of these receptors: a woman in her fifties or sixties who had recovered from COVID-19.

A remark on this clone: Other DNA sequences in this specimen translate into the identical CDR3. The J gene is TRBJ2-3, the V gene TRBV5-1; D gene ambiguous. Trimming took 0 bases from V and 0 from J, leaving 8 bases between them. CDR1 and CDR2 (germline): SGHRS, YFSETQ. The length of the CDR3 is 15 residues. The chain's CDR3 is CASSLGGTSTDTQYF. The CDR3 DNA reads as TGCGCCAGCAGCTTGGGCGGAACGAGCACAGATACGCAGTATTTT.

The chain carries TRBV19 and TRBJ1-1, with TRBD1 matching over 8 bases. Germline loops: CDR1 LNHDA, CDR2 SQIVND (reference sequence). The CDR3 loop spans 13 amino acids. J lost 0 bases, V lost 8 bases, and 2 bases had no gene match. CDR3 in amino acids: CASGQGMNTEAFF. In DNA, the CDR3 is TGTGCCAGTGGACAGGGAATGAACACTGAAGCTTTCTTT.

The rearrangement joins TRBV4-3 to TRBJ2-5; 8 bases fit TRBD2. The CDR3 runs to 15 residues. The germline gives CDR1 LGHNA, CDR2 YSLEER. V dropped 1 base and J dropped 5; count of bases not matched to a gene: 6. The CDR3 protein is CASSQVLSGVETQYF. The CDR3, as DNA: TGCGCCAGCAGCCAAGTACTTAGCGGGGTGGAGACCCAGTACTTC.

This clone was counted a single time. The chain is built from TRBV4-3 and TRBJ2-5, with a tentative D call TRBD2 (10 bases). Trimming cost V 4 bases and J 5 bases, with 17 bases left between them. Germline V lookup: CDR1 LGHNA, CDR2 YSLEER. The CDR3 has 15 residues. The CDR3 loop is CASSRTSGTGETQYF. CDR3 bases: TGCGCCAGCAGCCGAACTAGCGGGACAGGGGAGACCCAGTACTTC.

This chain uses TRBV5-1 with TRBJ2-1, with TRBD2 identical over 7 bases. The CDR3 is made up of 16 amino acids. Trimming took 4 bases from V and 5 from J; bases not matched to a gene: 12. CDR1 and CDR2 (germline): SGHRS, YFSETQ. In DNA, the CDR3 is TGCGCCAGCAGCGGGCAAGGGGCGGGAGTCAACAATGAGCAGTTCTTC. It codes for CASSGQGAGVNNEQFF.

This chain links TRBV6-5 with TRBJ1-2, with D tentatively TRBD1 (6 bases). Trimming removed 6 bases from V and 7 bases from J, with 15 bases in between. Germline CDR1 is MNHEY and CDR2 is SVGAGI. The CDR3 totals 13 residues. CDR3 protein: CASSDSGVLGYTF. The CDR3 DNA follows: TGTGCCAGCAGCGATTCAGGGGTACTTGGCTACACCTTC.

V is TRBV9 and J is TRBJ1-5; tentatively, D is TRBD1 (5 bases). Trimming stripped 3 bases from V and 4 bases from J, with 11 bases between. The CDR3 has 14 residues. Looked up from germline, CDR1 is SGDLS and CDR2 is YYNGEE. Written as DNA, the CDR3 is TGTGCCAGCAGCGCTCGACCAGGGAATCAGCCCCAGCATTTT. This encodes CASSARPGNQPQHF. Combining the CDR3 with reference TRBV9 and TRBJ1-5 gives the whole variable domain DSGVTQTPKHLITATGQRVTLRCSPRSGDLSVYWYQQSLDQGLQFLIQYYNGEERAKGNILERFSAQQFPDLHSELNLSSLELGDSALYFCASSARPGNQPQHFGDGTRLSIL.

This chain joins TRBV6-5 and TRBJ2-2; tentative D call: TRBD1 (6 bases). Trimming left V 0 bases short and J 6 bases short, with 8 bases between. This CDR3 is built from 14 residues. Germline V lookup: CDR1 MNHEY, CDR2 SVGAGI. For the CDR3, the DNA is TGTGCCAGCAGTTACTCGGGGGCCTCCGGGGAGCTGTTTTTT. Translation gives CASSYSGASGELFF.

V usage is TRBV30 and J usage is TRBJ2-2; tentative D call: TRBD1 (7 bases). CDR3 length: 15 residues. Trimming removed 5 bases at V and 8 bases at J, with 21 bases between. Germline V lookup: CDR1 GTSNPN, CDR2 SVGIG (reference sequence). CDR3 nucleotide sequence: TGTGCCTGGCGTAACGCGGGACAGCTGCTGGGGGAGCTGTTTTTT. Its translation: CAWRNAGQLLGELFF.

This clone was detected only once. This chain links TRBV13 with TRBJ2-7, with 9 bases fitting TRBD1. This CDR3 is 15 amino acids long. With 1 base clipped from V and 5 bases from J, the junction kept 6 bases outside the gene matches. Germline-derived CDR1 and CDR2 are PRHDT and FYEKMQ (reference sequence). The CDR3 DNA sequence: TGTGCCAGCAGCTTAGAGGGACAGGGTCTCCACGAGCAGTACTTC. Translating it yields CASSLEGQGLHEQYF. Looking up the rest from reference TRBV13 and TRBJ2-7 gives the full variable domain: AAGVIQSPRHLIKEKRETATLKCYPIPRHDTVYWYQQGPGQDPQFLISFYEKMQSDKGSIPDRFSAQQFSDYHSELNMSSLELGDSALYFCASSLEGQGLHEQYFGPGTRLTVT.

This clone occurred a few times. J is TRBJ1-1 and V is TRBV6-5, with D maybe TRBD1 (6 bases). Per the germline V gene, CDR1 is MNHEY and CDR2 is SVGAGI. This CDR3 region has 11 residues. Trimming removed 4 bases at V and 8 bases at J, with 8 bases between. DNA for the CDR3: TGTGCCAGCAGTTTTGACAGGGAAGCTTTCTTT. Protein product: CASSFDREAFF.

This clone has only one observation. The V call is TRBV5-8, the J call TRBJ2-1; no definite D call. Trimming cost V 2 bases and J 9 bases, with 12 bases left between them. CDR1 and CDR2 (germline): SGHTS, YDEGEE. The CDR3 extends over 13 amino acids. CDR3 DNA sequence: TGTGCCAGCAGCTTATCCCCCCTTCCTGAGCAGTTCTTC. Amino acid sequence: CASSLSPLPEQFF.

CDR3 residues: CASSLDREAFF. Written as DNA, the CDR3 is TGTGCCAGCAGCTTAGACAGGGAAGCTTTCTTT. The chain carries TRBV13 and TRBJ1-1; D is perhaps TRBD1 (5 bases). V was cut by 1 base and J by 8 bases, with 5 bases left in between. The CDR3 spans 11 residues. Germline CDR1 reads PRHDT; CDR2 reads FYEKMQ (reference sequence). Supplemented by reference TRBV13 and TRBJ1-1, the full variable domain reads AAGVIQSPRHLIKEKRETATLKCYPIPRHDTVYWYQQGPGQDPQFLISFYEKMQSDKGSIPDRFSAQQFSDYHSELNMSSLELGDSALYFCASSLDREAFFGQGTRLTVV.

CDR3 residues: CASSYSGTGGDNEQFF. CDR3 nucleotides: TGTGCCAGCAGTTACTCCGGGACAGGGGGGGACAATGAGCAGTTCTTC. V and J are TRBV6-5 and TRBJ2-1; 11 bases match TRBD1. The CDR3 contains 16 residues. Germline-derived CDR1 and CDR2 are MNHEY and SVGAGI. J was trimmed by 5 bases and V by 0 bases; bases with no gene match: 3.